This entry features one T cell receptor beta chain sequence. The antigen remains unidentified. The germline CDR1 and CDR2 sequences are LNHDA and SQIVND (reference sequence). V shed 1 base, J shed 4 bases, and the junction held 16 bases outside the gene matches. CDR3 length: 19 residues. This sample stems from a study of shared clonotypes between healthy human individuals. It was CD45RO-negative cells, positively selected for CCR7, that made up naive CD8 cells, with terminally differentiated effector memory CD45RA+ cells excluded. Deep was the level used in running the assay. The method was immunoSEQ multiplex PCR; TCRdb's version includes in-frame clones alone and lacks a portion of them. The repertoire holds 800,000 to 950,000 clones, just over 95% seen once, with roughly 0.23% in the top ten. Study-level points and caveats: Rarefaction revealed incomplete sorted-subset sequencing despite large depth. Among donors, sharing of clonotypes was expected to be affected by sequencing depth.

Sample: naive CD8+ T cells sorted from blood. The rearrangement links TRBV19 to TRBJ2-1, with TRBD1 identical over 7 bases. This receptor was identified in a man younger than 40 in good health. This chain's CDR3 is CASSIGGTARGPGYNEQFF. CDR3 DNA sequence: TGTGCCAGTAGTATAGGAGGGACAGCCCGAGGGCCGGGATACAATGAGCAGTTCTTC.